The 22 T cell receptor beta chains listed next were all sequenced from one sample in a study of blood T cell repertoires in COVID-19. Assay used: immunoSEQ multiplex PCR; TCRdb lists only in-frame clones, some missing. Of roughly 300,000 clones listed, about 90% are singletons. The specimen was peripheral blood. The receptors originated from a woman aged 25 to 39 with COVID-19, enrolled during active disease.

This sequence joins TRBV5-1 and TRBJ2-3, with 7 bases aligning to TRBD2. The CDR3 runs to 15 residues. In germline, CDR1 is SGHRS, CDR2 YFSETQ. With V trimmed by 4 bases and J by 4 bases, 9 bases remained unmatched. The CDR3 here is CASSSTGRTPDTQYF. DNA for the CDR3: TGCGCCAGCAGCAGTACCGGGAGGACACCAGATACGCAGTATTTT.

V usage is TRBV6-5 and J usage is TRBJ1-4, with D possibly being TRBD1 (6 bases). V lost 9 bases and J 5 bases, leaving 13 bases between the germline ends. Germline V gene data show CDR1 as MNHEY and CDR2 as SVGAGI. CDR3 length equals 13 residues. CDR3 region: CASRTRGNEKLFF. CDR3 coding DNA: TGTGCCAGTCGGACAAGGGGGAATGAAAAACTGTTTTTT.

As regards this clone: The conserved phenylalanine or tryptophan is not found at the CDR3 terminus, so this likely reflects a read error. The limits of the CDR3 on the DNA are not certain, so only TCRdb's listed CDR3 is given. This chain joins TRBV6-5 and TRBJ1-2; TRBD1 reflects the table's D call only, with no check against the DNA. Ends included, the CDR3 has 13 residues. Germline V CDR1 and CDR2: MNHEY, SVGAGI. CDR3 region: CASSIQTLPGQVV.

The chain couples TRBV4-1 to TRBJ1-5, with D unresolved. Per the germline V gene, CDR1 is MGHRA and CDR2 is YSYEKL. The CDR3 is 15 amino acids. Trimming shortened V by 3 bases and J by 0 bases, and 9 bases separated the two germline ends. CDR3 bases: TGCGCCAGCAGCCACCTTACACCTAGCAATCAGCCCCAGCATTTT. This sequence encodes CASSHLTPSNQPQHF.

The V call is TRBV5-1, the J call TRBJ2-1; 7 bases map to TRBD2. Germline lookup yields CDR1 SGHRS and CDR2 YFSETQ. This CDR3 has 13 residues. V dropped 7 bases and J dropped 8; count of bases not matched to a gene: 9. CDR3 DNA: TGCGCCAGCGGGAGGGGTAATCAAGATGAGCAGTTCTTC. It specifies CASGRGNQDEQFF.

DNA for the CDR3: TGTGCCAGTAGTATTGGCCCGGGACAGGGAAGTCAGCCCCAGCATTTT. Protein product: CASSIGPGQGSQPQHF. The genes are TRBV19 and TRBJ1-5; 9 bases are a match to TRBD1. This CDR3 has 16 residues. The ends lost 3 bases at V and 6 bases at J; junction bases unmatched: 9. From germline, CDR1 is LNHDA and CDR2 SQIVND (reference sequence).

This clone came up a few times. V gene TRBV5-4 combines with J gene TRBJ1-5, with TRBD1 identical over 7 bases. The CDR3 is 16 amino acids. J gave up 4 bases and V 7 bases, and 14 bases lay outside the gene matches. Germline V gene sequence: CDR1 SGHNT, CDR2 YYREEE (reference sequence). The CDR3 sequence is CASCHRGGARNQPQHF. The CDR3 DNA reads TGTGCCAGCTGCCACCGAGGGGGCGCGAGGAATCAGCCCCAGCATTTT.

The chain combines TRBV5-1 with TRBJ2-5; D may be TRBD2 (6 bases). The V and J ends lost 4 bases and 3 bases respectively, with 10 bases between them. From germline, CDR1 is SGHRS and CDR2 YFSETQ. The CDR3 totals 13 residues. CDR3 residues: CASSRRAEETQYF. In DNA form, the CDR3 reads TGCGCCAGCAGCCGGAGGGCGGAAGAGACCCAGTACTTC.

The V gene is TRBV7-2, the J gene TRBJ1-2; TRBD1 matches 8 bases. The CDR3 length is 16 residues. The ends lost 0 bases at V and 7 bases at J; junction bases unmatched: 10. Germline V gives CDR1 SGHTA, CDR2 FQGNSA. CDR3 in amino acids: CASSLAPDREYGGYTF. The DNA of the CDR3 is TGTGCCAGCAGCTTAGCCCCGGACAGGGAGTACGGTGGCTACACCTTC.

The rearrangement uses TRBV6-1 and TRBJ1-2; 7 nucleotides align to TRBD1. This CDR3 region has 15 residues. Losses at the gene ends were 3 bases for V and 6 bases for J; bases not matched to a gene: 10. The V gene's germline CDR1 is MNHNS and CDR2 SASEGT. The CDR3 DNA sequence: TGTGCCAGCAGTGACCCAAGACAGGGAGAAAATGGCTACACCTTC. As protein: CASSDPRQGENGYTF.

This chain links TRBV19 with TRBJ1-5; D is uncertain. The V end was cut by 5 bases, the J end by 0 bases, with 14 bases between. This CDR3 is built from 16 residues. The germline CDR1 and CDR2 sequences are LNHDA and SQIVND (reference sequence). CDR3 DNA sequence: TGTGCCAGTAGTCGGGAGGCGCCGTATAGCAATCAGCCCCAGCATTTT. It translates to CASSREAPYSNQPQHF. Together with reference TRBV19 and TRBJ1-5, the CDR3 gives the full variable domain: DGGITQSPKYLFRKEGQNVTLSCEQNLNHDAMYWYRQDPGQGLRLIYYSQIVNDFQKGDIAEGYSVSREKKESFPLTVTSAQKNPTAFYLCASSREAPYSNQPQHFGDGTRLSIL.

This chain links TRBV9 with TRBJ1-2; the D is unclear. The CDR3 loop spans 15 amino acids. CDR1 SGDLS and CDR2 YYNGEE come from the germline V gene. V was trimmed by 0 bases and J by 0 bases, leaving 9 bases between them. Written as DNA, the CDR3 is TGTGCCAGCAGCGTAGAGGCAGACACTAACTATGGCTACACCTTC. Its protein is CASSVEADTNYGYTF.

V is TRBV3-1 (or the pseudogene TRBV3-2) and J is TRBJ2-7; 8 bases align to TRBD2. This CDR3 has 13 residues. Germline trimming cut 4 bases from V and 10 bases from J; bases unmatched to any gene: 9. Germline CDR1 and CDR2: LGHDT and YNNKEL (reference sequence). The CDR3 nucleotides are TGTGCCAGCAGCCCATCGGGGGGGGGTCCCCAGTACGTC. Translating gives CASSPSGGGPQYV.

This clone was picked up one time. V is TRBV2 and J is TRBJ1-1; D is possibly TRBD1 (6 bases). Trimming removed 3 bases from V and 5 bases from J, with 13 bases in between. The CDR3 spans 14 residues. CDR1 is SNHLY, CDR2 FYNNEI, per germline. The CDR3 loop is CASSELRGETEAFF. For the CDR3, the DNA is TGTGCCAGCAGTGAGCTCAGGGGAGAGACTGAAGCTTTCTTT.

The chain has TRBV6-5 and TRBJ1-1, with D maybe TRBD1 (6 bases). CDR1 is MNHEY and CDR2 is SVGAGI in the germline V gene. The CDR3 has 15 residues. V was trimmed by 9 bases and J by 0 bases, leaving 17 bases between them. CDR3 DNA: TGTGCCAGTGTAGCGGGGGGCTTTCTGAACACTGAAGCTTTCTTT. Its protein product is CASVAGGFLNTEAFF.

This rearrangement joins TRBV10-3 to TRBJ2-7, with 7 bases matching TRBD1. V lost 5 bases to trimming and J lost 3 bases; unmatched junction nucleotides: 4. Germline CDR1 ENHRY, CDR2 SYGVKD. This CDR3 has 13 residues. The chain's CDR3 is CAISIDRVYEQYF. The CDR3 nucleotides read TGTGCCATCAGTATTGACAGGGTCTACGAGCAGTACTTC.

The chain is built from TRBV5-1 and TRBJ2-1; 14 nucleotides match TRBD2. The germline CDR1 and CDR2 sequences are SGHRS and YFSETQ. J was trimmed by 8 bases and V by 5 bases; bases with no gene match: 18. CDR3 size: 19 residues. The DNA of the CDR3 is TGCGCCAGCAGACTAGGACTAGCGGGGGGCATGTTACTCGGCGATGAGCAGTTCTTC. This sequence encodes CASRLGLAGGMLLGDEQFF.

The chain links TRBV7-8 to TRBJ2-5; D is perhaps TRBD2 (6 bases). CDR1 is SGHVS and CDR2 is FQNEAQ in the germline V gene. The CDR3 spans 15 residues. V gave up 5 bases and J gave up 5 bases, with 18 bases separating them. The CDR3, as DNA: TGTGCCAGCAGCGATAGCGGCCCCCCCCAGGAGACCCAGTACTTC. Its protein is CASSDSGPPQETQYF. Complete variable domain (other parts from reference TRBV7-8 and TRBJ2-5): GAGVSQSPRYKVAKRGQDVALRCDPISGHVSLFWYQQALGQGPEFLTYFQNEAQLDKSGLPSDRFFAERPEGSVSTLKIQRTQQEDSAVYLCASSDSGPPQETQYFGPGTRLLVL.

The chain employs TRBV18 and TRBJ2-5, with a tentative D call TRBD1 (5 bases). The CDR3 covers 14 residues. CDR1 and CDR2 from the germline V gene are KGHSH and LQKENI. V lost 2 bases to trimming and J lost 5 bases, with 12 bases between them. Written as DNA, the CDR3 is TGTGCCAGCTCACCAAGGAACAGGCCCGAGACCCAGTACTTC. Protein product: CASSPRNRPETQYF.

Here the CDR3 DNA reads TGTGCCAGCCGAATGGGACATACATATGAAGCTTTCTTT. This sequence encodes CASRMGHTYEAFF. V and J are TRBV2 and TRBJ1-1, with D possibly being TRBD1 (6 bases). This CDR3 is 13 amino acids long. V was shortened by 8 bases and J by 7 bases, with 17 bases between the two germline ends. The V gene's germline CDR1 is SNHLY and CDR2 FYNNEI. Using reference TRBV2 and TRBJ1-1 for the parts outside the CDR3, the full variable domain is EPEVTQTPSHQVTQMGQEVILRCVPISNHLYFYWYRQILGQKVEFLVSFYNNEISEKSEIFDDQFSVERPDGSNFTLKIRSTKLEDSAMYFCASRMGHTYEAFFGQGTRLTVV.

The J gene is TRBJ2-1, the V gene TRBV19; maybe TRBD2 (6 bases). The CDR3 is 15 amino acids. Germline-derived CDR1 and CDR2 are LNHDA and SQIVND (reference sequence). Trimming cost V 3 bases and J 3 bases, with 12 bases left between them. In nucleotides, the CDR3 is TGTGCCAGTAGTATTTCCGGGACTCACTACAATGAGCAGTTCTTC. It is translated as CASSISGTHYNEQFF.

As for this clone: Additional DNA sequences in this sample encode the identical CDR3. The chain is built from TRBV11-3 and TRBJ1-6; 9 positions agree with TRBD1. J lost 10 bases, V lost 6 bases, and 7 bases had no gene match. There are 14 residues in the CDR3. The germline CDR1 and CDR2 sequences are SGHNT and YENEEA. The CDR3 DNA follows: TGTGCCAGCAGTTCCCGGGACAGGGTATCACCCCTCCACTTT. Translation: CASSSRDRVSPLHF. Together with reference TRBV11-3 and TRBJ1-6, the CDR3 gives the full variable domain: EAGVVQSPRYKIIEKKQPVAFWCNPISGHNTLYWYLQNLGQGPELLIRYENEEAVDDSQLPKDRFSAERLKGVDSTLKIQPAELGDSAVYLCASSSRDRVSPLHFGNGTRLTVT.